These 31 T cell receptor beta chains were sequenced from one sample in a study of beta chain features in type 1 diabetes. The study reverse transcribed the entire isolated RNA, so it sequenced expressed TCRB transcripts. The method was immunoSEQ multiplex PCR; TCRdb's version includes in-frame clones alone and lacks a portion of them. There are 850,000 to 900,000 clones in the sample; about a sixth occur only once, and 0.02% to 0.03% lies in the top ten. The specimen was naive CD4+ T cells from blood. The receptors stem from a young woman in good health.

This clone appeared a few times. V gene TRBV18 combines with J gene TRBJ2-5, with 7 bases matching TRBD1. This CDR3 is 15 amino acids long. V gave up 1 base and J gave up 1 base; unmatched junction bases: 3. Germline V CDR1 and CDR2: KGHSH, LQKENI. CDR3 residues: CASSPLDRTQETQYF. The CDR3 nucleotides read TGTGCCAGCTCACCACTGGACAGGACCCAAGAGACCCAGTACTTC.

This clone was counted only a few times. The CDR3 nucleotides read TGTGCCATCAGTCCGACTAGCGGGAAGAACAATGAGCAGTTCTTC. Amino acid sequence: CAISPTSGKNNEQFF. The gene calls are TRBV10-3 and TRBJ2-1; 11 bases are a match to TRBD2. There are 15 residues in the CDR3. The trim removed 5 bases at V and 5 bases at J, leaving 5 bases unmatched. The V gene's germline CDR1 is ENHRY and CDR2 SYGVKD.

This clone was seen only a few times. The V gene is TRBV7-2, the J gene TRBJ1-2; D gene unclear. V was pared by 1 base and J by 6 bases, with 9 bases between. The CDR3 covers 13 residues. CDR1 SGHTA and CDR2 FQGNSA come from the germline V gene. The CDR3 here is CASSLGGVDGYTF. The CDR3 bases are TGTGCCAGCAGCTTAGGGGGTGTCGATGGCTACACCTTC. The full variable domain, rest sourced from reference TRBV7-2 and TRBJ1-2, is GAGVSQSPSNKVTEKGKDVELRCDPISGHTALYWYRQSLGQGLEFLIYFQGNSAPDKSGLPSDRFSAERTGGSVSTLTIQRTQQEDSAVYLCASSLGGVDGYTFGSGTRLTVV.

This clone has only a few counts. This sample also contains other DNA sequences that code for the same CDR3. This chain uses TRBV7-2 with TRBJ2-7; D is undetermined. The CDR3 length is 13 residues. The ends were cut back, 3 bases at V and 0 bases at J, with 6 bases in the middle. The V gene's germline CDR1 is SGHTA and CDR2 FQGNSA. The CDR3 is CASSFGSSYEQYF. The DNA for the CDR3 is TGTGCCAGCAGCTTTGGATCCTCCTACGAGCAGTACTTC.

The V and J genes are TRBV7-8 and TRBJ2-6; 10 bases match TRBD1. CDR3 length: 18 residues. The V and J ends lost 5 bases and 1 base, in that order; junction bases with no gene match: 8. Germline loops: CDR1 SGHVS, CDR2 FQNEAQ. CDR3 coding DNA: TGTGCCAGCAGCATTTTAGACAGGGGGCGGTCTGGGGCCAACGTCCTGACTTTC. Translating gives CASSILDRGRSGANVLTF.

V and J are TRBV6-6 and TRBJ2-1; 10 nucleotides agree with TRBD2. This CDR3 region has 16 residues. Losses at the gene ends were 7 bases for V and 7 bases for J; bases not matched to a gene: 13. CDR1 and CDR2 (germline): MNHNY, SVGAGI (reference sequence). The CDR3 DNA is TGTGCCAGCACCACTCCGGCTAGCGGGAGTGTAAATGAGCAGTTCTTC. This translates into CASTTPASGSVNEQFF.

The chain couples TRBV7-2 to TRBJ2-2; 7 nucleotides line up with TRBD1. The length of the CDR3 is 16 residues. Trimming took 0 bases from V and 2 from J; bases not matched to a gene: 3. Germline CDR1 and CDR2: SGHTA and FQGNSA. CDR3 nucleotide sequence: TGTGCCAGCAGCTTAGCCGGGACAGTAAACACCGGGGAGCTGTTTTTT. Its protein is CASSLAGTVNTGELFF.

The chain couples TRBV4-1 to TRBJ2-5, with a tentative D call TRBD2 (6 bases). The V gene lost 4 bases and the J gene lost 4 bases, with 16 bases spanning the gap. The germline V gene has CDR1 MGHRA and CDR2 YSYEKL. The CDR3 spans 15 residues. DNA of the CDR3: TGCGCCAGCAGCCGCGGAGGGACTGATCTAGAGACCCAGTACTTC. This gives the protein CASSRGGTDLETQYF.

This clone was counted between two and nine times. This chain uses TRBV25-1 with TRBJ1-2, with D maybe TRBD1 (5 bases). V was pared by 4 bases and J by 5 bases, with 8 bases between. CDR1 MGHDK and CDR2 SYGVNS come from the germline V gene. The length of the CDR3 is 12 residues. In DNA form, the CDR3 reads TGTGCCAGCAGTGGCTCAGGGTATGGCTACACCTTC. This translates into CASSGSGYGYTF.

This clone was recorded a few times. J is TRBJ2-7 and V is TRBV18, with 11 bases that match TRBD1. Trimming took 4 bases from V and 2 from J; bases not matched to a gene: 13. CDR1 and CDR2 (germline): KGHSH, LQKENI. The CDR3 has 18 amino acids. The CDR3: CASSLFQPRDRGAYEQYF. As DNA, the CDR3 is TGTGCCAGCTCACTTTTCCAGCCCCGGGACAGGGGGGCCTACGAGCAGTACTTC. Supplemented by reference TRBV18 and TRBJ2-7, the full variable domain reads NAGVMQNPRHLVRRRGQEARLRCSPMKGHSHVYWYRQLPEEGLKFMVYLQKENIIDESGMPKERFSAEFPKEGPSILRIQQVVRGDSAAYFCASSLFQPRDRGAYEQYFGPGTRLTVT.

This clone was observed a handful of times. The CDR3 reads CASVRTVSSYEQYF. CDR3 sequence (DNA): TGTGCCAGTGTGAGGACTGTGAGCTCCTACGAGCAGTACTTC. This sequence joins TRBV7-2 and TRBJ2-7; weak D call: TRBD2 (5 bases). Germline V gives CDR1 SGHTA, CDR2 FQGNSA. This CDR3 is 14 amino acids long. V was trimmed by 9 bases and J by 0 bases, leaving 15 bases between them.

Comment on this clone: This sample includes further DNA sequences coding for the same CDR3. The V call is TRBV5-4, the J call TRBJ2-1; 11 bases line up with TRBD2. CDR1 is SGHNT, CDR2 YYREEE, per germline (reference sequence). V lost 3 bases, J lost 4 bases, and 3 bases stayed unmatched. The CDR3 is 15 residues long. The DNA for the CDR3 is TGTGCCAGCAGCTCCGGGACTAGCGGATACAATGAGCAGTTCTTC. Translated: CASSSGTSGYNEQFF.

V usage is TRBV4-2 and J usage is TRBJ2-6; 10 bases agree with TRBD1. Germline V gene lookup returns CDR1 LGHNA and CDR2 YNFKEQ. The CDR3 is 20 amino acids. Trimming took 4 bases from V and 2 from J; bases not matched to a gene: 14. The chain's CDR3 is CASSRVPTGGLNTGANVLTF. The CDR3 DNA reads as TGTGCCAGCAGCCGAGTTCCGACAGGGGGCCTAAATACTGGGGCCAACGTCCTGACTTTC.

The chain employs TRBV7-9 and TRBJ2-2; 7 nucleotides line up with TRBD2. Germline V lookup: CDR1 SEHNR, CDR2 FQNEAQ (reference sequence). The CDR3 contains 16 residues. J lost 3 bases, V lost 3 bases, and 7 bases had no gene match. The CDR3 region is CASSFPSSGHTGELFF. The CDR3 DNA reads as TGTGCCAGCAGCTTTCCTAGTAGCGGGCACACCGGGGAGCTGTTTTTT.

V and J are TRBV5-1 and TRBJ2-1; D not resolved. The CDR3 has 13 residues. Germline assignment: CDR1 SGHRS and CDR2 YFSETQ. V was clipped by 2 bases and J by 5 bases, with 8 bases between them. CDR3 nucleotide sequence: TGCGCCAGCAGCTTCACACCAAACAATGAGCAGTTCTTC. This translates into CASSFTPNNEQFF.

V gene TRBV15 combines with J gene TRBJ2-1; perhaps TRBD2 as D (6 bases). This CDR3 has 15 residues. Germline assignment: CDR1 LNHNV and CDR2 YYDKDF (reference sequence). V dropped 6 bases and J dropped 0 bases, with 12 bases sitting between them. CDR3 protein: CATRAGLTSYNEQFF. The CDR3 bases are TGTGCCACCAGGGCGGGACTCACCTCCTACAATGAGCAGTTCTTC. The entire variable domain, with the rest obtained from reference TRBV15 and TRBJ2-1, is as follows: DAMVIQNPRYQVTQFGKPVTLSCSQTLNHNVMYWYQQKSSQAPKLLFHYYDKDFNNEADTPDNFQSRRPNTSFCFLDIRSPGLGDTAMYLCATRAGLTSYNEQFFGPGTRLTVL.

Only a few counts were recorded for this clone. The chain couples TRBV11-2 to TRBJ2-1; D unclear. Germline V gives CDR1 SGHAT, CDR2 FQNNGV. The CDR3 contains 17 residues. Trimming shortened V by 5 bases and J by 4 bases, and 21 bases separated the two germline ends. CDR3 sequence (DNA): TGTGCCAGCAGCAGAACCCTGGGAAGTGTTCATTACAATGAGCAGTTCTTC. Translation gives CASSRTLGSVHYNEQFF.

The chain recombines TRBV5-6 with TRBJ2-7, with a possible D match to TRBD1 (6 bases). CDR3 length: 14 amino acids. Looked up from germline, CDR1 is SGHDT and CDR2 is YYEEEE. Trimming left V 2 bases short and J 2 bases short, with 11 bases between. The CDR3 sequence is CASSFFDRPYEQYF. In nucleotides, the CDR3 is TGTGCCAGCAGCTTCTTCGACAGGCCCTACGAGCAGTACTTC.

The CDR3 here is CASSLGGPGANVLTF. The CDR3 DNA follows: TGTGCCAGCAGCTTAGGGGGTCCTGGGGCCAACGTCCTGACTTTC. The rearrangement links TRBV11-2 to TRBJ2-6; D is undetermined. V was clipped by 1 base and J by 2 bases, with 6 bases between them. Germline V gives CDR1 SGHAT, CDR2 FQNNGV. This CDR3 spans 15 amino acids.

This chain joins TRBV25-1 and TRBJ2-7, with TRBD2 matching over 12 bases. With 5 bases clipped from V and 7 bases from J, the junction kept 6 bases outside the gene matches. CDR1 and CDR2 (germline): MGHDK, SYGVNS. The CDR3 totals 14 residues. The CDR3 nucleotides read TGTGCCAGCAGTCTAGCGGGAGGGCCGGGGGAGCAGTACTTC. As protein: CASSLAGGPGEQYF.

CDR3 bases: TGTGCCAGCAGCCAAACGCAACCGGGACTCCGCAATGAGCAGTTCTTC. It codes for CASSQTQPGLRNEQFF. The rearrangement uses TRBV4-2 and TRBJ2-1; the D gene is possibly TRBD2 (6 bases). The CDR3 is 16 residues long. The V gene lost 2 bases and the J gene lost 6 bases, with 17 bases spanning the gap. Germline lookup yields CDR1 LGHNA and CDR2 YNFKEQ.

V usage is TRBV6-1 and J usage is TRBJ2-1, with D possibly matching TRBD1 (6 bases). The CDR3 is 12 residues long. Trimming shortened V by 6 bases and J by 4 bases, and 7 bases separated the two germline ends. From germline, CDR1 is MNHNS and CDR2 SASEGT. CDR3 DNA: TGTGCCAGCAGCGACAGGTACAATGAGCAGTTCTTC. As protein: CASSDRYNEQFF.

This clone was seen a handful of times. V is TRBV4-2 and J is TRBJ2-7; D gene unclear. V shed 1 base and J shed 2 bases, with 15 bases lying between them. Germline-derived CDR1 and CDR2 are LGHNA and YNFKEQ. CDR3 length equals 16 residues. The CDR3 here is CASSQAQDLRTYEQYF. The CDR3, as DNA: TGTGCCAGCAGCCAAGCGCAGGACCTCCGGACCTACGAGCAGTACTTC.

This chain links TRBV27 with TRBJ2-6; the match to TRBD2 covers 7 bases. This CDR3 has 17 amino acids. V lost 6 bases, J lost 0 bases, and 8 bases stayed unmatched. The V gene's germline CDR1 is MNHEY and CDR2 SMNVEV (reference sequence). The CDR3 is CASSPRGDYSGANVLTF. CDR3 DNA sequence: TGTGCCAGCAGCCCCCGGGGGGATTACTCTGGGGCCAACGTCCTGACTTTC. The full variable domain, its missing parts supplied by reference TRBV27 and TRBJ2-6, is EAQVTQNPRYLITVTGKKLTVTCSQNMNHEYMSWYRQDPGLGLRQIYYSMNVEVTDKGDVPEGYKVSRKEKRNFPLILESPSPNQTSLYFCASSPRGDYSGANVLTFGAGSRLTVL.

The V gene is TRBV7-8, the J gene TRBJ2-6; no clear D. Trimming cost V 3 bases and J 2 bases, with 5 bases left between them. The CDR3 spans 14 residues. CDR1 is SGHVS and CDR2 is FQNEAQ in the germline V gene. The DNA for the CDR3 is TGTGCCAGCAGCTTGGGGACTGGGGCCAACGTCCTGACTTTC. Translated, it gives CASSLGTGANVLTF.

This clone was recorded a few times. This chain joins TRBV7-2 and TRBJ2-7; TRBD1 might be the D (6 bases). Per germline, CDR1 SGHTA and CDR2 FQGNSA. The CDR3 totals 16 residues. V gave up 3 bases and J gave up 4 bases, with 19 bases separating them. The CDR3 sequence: CASSFSQGIVPYEQYF. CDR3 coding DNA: TGTGCCAGCAGCTTCTCACAGGGAATCGTCCCATACGAGCAGTACTTC. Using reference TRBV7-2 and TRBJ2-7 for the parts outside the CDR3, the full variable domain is GAGVSQSPSNKVTEKGKDVELRCDPISGHTALYWYRQSLGQGLEFLIYFQGNSAPDKSGLPSDRFSAERTGGSVSTLTIQRTQQEDSAVYLCASSFSQGIVPYEQYFGPGTRLTVT.

CDR3 bases: TGTGCCAGCAGTGACTGGACAGGGATAAATGAAAAACTGTTTTTT. Protein sequence: CASSDWTGINEKLFF. This rearrangement joins TRBV6-1 to TRBJ1-4; 8 bases agree with TRBD1. There are 15 residues in the CDR3. The germline V gene has CDR1 MNHNS and CDR2 SASEGT. V shed 3 bases and J 5 bases; nucleotides not matched to a gene: 5.

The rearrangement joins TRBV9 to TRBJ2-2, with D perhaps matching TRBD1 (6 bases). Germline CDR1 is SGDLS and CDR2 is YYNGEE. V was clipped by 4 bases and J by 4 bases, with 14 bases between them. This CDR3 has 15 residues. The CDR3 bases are TGTGCCAGCAGCCAACAGGGTTTTTCCACCGGGGAGCTGTTTTTT. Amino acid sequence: CASSQQGFSTGELFF.

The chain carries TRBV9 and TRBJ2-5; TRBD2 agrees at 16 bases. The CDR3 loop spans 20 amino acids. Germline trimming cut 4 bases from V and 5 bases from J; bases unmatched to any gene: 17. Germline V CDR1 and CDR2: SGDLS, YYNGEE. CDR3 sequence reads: CASSPRGLAGGPSVEETQYF. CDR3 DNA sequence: TGTGCCAGCAGCCCCCGGGGACTAGCGGGAGGGCCCTCCGTCGAGGAGACCCAGTACTTC.

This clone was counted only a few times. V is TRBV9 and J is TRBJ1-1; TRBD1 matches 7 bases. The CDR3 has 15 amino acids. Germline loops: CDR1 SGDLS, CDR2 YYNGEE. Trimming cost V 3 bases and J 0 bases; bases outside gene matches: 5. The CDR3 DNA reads TGTGCCAGCAGCGCCACGGGACAGTTGAACACTGAAGCTTTCTTT. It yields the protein CASSATGQLNTEAFF.

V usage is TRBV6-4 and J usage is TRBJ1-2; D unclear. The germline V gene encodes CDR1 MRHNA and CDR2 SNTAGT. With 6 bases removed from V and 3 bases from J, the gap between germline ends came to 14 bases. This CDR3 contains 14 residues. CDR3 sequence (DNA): TGTGCCAGCAGGCCCTCGTGGGGTGACTATGGCTACACCTTC. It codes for CASRPSWGDYGYTF.